These 27 T cell receptor beta chains were sequenced from one sample in a study of T cells in women clearing cervical HPV infection. The repertoire was sequenced with immunoSEQ multiplex PCR; TCRdb's copy has only in-frame clones and lacks some. There are about 20,000 clones in the sample, with 6.5% to 8.5% held by the top ten. Sequenced sample: blood buffy coat. These receptors were collected from a woman between 18 and 75 years old with a cervical HPV16 infection that either progressed to CIN3+ or cleared (not recorded which).

The CDR3 region is CASSQVGASNQPQYF. The part of the CDR3 DNA that was read is TGTGCCAGCAGCCAAGTAGGGGCCAGCAATCAGCCG. The V call is TRBV16, the J call TRBJ2-3, with a possible D match to TRBD1 (5 bases). The read stops 3 residues short of the end of the CDR3; the missing end is completed from the germline J gene. This CDR3 spans 15 amino acids. Germline V gene data show CDR1 as KGHSY and CDR2 as FQNENV. The full variable domain, with the rest looked up from reference TRBV16 and TRBJ2-3, is GEEVAQTPKHLVRGEGQKAKLYCAPIKGHSYVFWYQQVLKNEFKFLISFQNENVFDETGMPKERFSAKCLPNSPCSLEIQATKLEDSAVYFCASSQVGASNQPQYFGPGTRLTVL.

With regard to this clone: The CDR3 end falls 3 residues outside the read, so it is completed with the germline J gene. J is TRBJ2-3 and V is TRBV5-6, with a weak D call TRBD2 (6 bases). Germline V gene sequence: CDR1 SGHDT, CDR2 YYEEEE. This CDR3 has 14 residues. The covered CDR3 bases are TGTGCCAGCATCCGGGGGAACAGACAAGAGACG. The encoded protein is CASIRGNRQET. The complete CDR3 protein is CASIRGNRQETQYF.

Details on this clone: One junction end disagrees with the germline gene, perhaps due to a read error. Read data end 3 residues before the CDR3 end; the end is taken from the germline J gene. This chain uses TRBV20-1 with TRBJ2-1; TRBD1 is a possible D gene (6 bases). Per germline, CDR1 DFQATT and CDR2 SNEGSKA (reference sequence). The CDR3 length is 15 residues. The sequenced part of the CDR3 DNA is TGCAGTGCAAGAGAGCAGGGGCTTCACTACAATGAG. Translating it yields CSAREQGLHYNE. The full CDR3 is CSAREQGLHYNEQFF.

About this clone itself: The read terminates 3 residues ahead of where the CDR3 ends, so the germline J gene completes it. The chain joins TRBV27 to TRBJ2-7; D perhaps matches TRBD2 (5 bases). Trimming took 6 bases from V and 6 from J, leaving 15 bases between them. CDR3 length: 13 residues. Germline CDR1 reads MNHEY; CDR2 reads SMNVEV (reference sequence). This CDR3 is CASSSVLGSEQYF. CDR3 DNA (partial): TGTGCCAGCAGCTCTGTACTAGGGTCCGAG.

A remark on this clone: From the germline J gene comes the end of the CDR3, since the read stops 3 residues before it. The gene calls are TRBV20-1 and TRBJ2-3, with a tentative D call TRBD1 (6 bases). CDR3 length: 16 residues. CDR1 and CDR2 (germline): DFQATT, SNEGSKA (reference sequence). The ends were cut back, 0 bases at V and 2 bases at J, with 15 bases in the middle. The DNA read from the CDR3 is TGCAGTGCTAGAGAAACAGGGTTGGTTTTCACAGATACG. It translates to CSARETGLVFTDT. The CDR3, in full, reads CSARETGLVFTDTQYF.

With regard to this clone: The CDR3 extends 3 residues past the end of the read, so its final part is completed from the germline J gene. The chain recombines TRBV7-9 with TRBJ2-1; 9 bases fit TRBD2. The germline V gene encodes CDR1 SEHNR and CDR2 FQNEAQ (reference sequence). CDR3 length: 15 residues. V shed 1 base and J 5 bases; nucleotides not matched to a gene: 3. CDR3 region: CASSLGAGGNNEQFF. The part of the CDR3 DNA that was read is TGTGCCAGCAGCTTAGGGGCGGGAGGGAACAATGAG.

For this clone: The observed sequence ends 3 residues before the CDR3 terminus, with the missing tail filled in from the germline J gene. The V gene is TRBV7-8, the J gene TRBJ2-5; 8 bases agree with TRBD1. Losses at the gene ends were 6 bases for V and 2 bases for J; bases not matched to a gene: 11. The CDR3 length is 16 residues. Germline V gives CDR1 SGHVS, CDR2 FQNEAQ. The DNA read from the CDR3 is TGTGCCAGCAGAGCCGGGACAGGTCAACCTCAAGAGACC. Protein: CASRAGTGQPQET. The entire CDR3 reads CASRAGTGQPQETQYF.

With regard to this clone: With the read ending 3 residues before the CDR3 end, the germline J gene is used to fill in that end. The V call is TRBV6-2 or TRBV6-3, the J call TRBJ1-1; D possibly corresponds to TRBD1 (5 bases). CDR1 is MNHEY and CDR2 is SVGEGT in the germline V gene. CDR3 length: 17 residues. CDR3 amino acids: CASRANRGLAVTDTAFF. The covered CDR3 bases are TGTGCCAGCAGGGCAAACCGGGGACTAGCGGTCACAGATACG.

As regards this clone: The CDR3 is cut off 3 residues early in the read; its end comes from the germline J gene. This rearrangement joins TRBV19 to TRBJ2-2; 7 bases are a match to TRBD1. The CDR3 consists of 13 residues. The V gene's germline CDR1 is LNHDA and CDR2 SQIVND (reference sequence). This chain's CDR3 is CASKTGHNSPLFF. CDR3 bases read: TGTGCCAGTAAGACAGGGCATAATTCACCG.

Points on this clone: The read finishes 3 residues shy of the CDR3 end, and the germline J gene is used to complete it. The genes are TRBV5-1 and TRBJ1-1; D gene unclear. Germline CDR1 reads SGHRS; CDR2 reads YFSETQ. V lost 4 bases, J lost 1 base, and 11 bases lay in between. The CDR3 is 14 amino acids. The CDR3 bases that were read are TGCGCCAGCAGCATCGGGTCAACGAACACTGAA. Translating it yields CASSIGSTNTE. The full CDR3 sequence reads CASSIGSTNTEAFF. Based on the CDR3 plus reference TRBV5-1 and TRBJ1-1, the full variable domain is KAGVTQTPRYLIKTRGQQVTLSCSPISGHRSVSWYQQTPGQGLQFLFEYFSETQRNKGNFPGRFSGRQFSNSRSEMNVSTLELGDSALYLCASSIGSTNTEAFFGQGTRLTVV.

CDR3 sequence reads: CASSSRSSGANVLTF. The covered CDR3 bases are TGTGCCAGCAGTAGCCGGTCTAGTGGGGCCAACGTC. The J gene is TRBJ2-6, the V gene TRBV6-2 or TRBV6-3; D not certain. The read comes to an end 3 residues before the CDR3 does, leaving the germline J gene to fill in the end. The V gene's germline CDR1 is MNHEY and CDR2 SVGEGT. The CDR3 spans 15 residues. V was pared by 5 bases and J by 3 bases, with 11 bases between.

CDR3 sequence: CASSYRGDEKLFF. CDR3 DNA (partial): TGTGCCAGCAGTTACAGGGGGGATGAAAAA. The chain carries TRBV12-3 or TRBV12-4 and TRBJ1-4, with 8 bases matching TRBD1. The CDR3 goes on 3 residues after the read ends, and that part is filled in from the germline J gene. The junction had 1 base not matched to a gene; V was cut back by 4 bases and J by 6 bases. The length of the CDR3 is 13 residues.

To note about this clone: The CDR3 end lies 3 residues beyond the end of the read and is filled in from the germline J gene. V and J are TRBV7-8 and TRBJ2-1; the match to TRBD2 covers 7 bases. The CDR3 is made up of 16 amino acids. Trimming at V came to 5 bases and at J to 7 bases, leaving 14 bases not matched to a gene. Germline V gene lookup returns CDR1 SGHVS and CDR2 FQNEAQ. The CDR3 sequence is CASSDQREVTGNEQFF. Incomplete CDR3 DNA: TGTGCCAGCAGCGACCAGCGGGAAGTTACTGGGAATGAG. Full variable domain (remainder filled in from reference TRBV7-8 and TRBJ2-1): GAGVSQSPRYKVAKRGQDVALRCDPISGHVSLFWYQQALGQGPEFLTYFQNEAQLDKSGLPSDRFFAERPEGSVSTLKIQRTQQEDSAVYLCASSDQREVTGNEQFFGPGTRLTVL.

Turning to this clone: Coverage ceases 3 residues before the CDR3 finishes, and the germline J gene fills in the end. The chain uses TRBV18 and TRBJ2-3; 7 nucleotides align to TRBD1. This CDR3 region has 13 residues. The germline gives CDR1 KGHSH, CDR2 LQKENI. V trimming: 5 bases; J trimming: 1 base; junction bases outside the gene matches: 0. The CDR3 reads CASSDRGTDTQYF. The CDR3 DNA, read in part, is TGTGCCAGCTCAGACAGGGGCACAGATACG.

Measured by frequency, this clone is medium-sized (0.01 to 0.1%). Sequencing ends 3 residues short of the CDR3 end; the germline J gene provides the rest. J is TRBJ2-5 and V is TRBV6-2 or TRBV6-3, with 7 bases lining up with TRBD1. This CDR3 spans 14 amino acids. In germline, CDR1 is MNHEY, CDR2 SVGEGT. The V and J ends lost 2 bases and 2 bases, in that order; junction bases with no gene match: 2. The sequenced part of the CDR3 DNA is TGTGCCAGCAGTTACACAGGGGTGCAAGAGACC. It yields the protein CASSYTGVQET. The entire CDR3 reads CASSYTGVQETQYF.

In regard to this clone: The CDR3 end falls 3 residues outside the read, so it is completed with the germline J gene. V gene TRBV10-1 combines with J gene TRBJ1-2, with 7 bases identical to TRBD1. CDR3 size: 15 residues. Germline V lookup: CDR1 WNHNN, CDR2 SYGVQD (reference sequence). The DNA read from the CDR3 is TGCGCCAGCAGTGAGTCGAGGGGACAGACCTACGAC. Its protein is CASSESRGQTYD. The entire CDR3 protein reads CASSESRGQTYDYTF.

Details on this clone: Coverage ceases 3 residues before the CDR3 finishes, and the germline J gene fills in the end. The V call is TRBV20-1, the J call TRBJ1-3; D unclear. Looked up from germline, CDR1 is DFQATT and CDR2 is SNEGSKA (reference sequence). V lost 1 base and J lost 2, with 9 bases in between. The CDR3 is 14 amino acids. The CDR3 bases that were read are TGCAGTGCTAGAGTTAGTTCCGCTGGAAACACC. This gives the protein CSARVSSAGNT. The CDR3, in full, reads CSARVSSAGNTIYF.

Comments on this clone: Read coverage stops 3 residues before the CDR3 terminus; the germline J gene supplies the remainder. The rearrangement joins TRBV7-8 to TRBJ1-2, with no clear D. The germline gives CDR1 SGHVS, CDR2 FQNEAQ. This CDR3 has 15 residues. Partial CDR3 DNA: TGTGCCAGCAGCTTAGGGGCCGTCACCACAGATACC. This gives the protein CASSLGAVTTDT. The whole CDR3 protein reads CASSLGAVTTDTYTF.

Remarks on this clone: The read ends 3 residues before the CDR3 terminus; that terminus is restored from the germline J gene. The chain has TRBV14 and TRBJ2-3; 8 positions agree with TRBD1. The CDR3 length is 15 residues. Germline V gene data show CDR1 as SGHDN and CDR2 as FVKESK. Incomplete CDR3 DNA: TGTGCCAGCAGCCAGTTCCAGGGGGCCGGAGAGACG. The encoded protein is CASSQFQGAGET. The complete CDR3 sequence is CASSQFQGAGETQYF.

To note about this clone: The missing CDR3 end, 3 residues past where the read stops, is filled in from the germline J gene. J is TRBJ1-5 and V is TRBV4-1; no firm D call. V dropped 1 base and J dropped 4 bases, with 17 bases sitting between them. Germline lookup yields CDR1 MGHRA and CDR2 YSYEKL. The CDR3 contains 17 residues. The CDR3 spells CASSQGSLAILNQPQHF. Incomplete CDR3 DNA: TGCGCCAGCAGCCAAGGGTCCTTAGCTATTTTAAATCAGCCC.

A remark on this clone: The sequence runs out 3 residues before the end of the CDR3; the remainder is reconstructed from the germline J gene. The chain combines TRBV11-2 with TRBJ2-5, with TRBD1 matching 9 bases. V trimming: 5 bases; J trimming: 6 bases; junction bases outside the gene matches: 4. Germline V gene lookup returns CDR1 SGHAT and CDR2 FQNNGV. This CDR3 is 13 amino acids long. The part of the CDR3 DNA that was read is TGTGCCAGCAGCCCGGACAGGGGAAAGACC. Its protein product is CASSPDRGKT. The entire CDR3 reads CASSPDRGKTQYF.

Worth noting for this clone: The CDR3 end falls 3 residues outside the read, so it is completed with the germline J gene. The V and J genes are TRBV19 and TRBJ2-5, with 13 bases lining up with TRBD2. CDR3 length: 16 amino acids. Germline CDR1 LNHDA, CDR2 SQIVND (reference sequence). V lost 4 bases, J lost 0 bases, and 2 bases stayed unmatched. The CDR3 DNA, read in part, is TGTGCCAGTAGTAGGACTAGCGGGAGAGACCAAGAGACC. It translates to CASSRTSGRDQET. The full-length CDR3 reads as CASSRTSGRDQETQYF.

Concerning this clone itself: The read ends 3 residues before the CDR3 terminus; that terminus is restored from the germline J gene. The chain employs TRBV2 and TRBJ2-5; 11 bases agree with TRBD2. The J segment lost 5 bases and the V segment lost 7 bases, leaving 12 bases of the junction unmatched. CDR1 and CDR2 from the germline V gene are SNHLY and FYNNEI. The CDR3 consists of 16 residues. The CDR3 loop is CASKGLVAGGWETQYF. The covered CDR3 bases are TGTGCCAGCAAGGGTCTGGTAGCGGGAGGGTGGGAGACC. Complete variable domain (other parts from reference TRBV2 and TRBJ2-5): EPEVTQTPSHQVTQMGQEVILRCVPISNHLYFYWYRQILGQKVEFLVSFYNNEISEKSEIFDDQFSVERPDGSNFTLKIRSTKLEDSAMYFCASKGLVAGGWETQYFGPGTRLLVL.

As concerns this clone: The read stops 3 residues short of the end of the CDR3; the missing end is completed from the germline J gene. The chain has TRBV5-8 and TRBJ2-2; D might be TRBD1 (5 bases). The CDR3 covers 13 residues. V was shortened by 4 bases and J by 4 bases, with 8 bases between the two germline ends. Germline V gene lookup returns CDR1 SGHTS and CDR2 YDEGEE. Partial CDR3 DNA: TGTGCCAGCAGCCCACAGGTCACCGGGGAG. Translating gives CASSPQVTGE. In full, the CDR3 reads CASSPQVTGELFF. Variable domain in full (rest from reference TRBV5-8 and TRBJ2-2): EAGVTQSPTHLIKTRGQQATLRCSPISGHTSVYWYQQALGLGLQFLLWYDEGEERNRGNFPPRFSGRQFPNYSSELNVNALELEDSALYLCASSPQVTGELFFGEGSRLTVL.

This CDR3 is CASSVVGQGLQETQYF. The CDR3 DNA, read in part, is TGTGCCAGCAGCGTAGTGGGACAGGGCCTTCAAGAGACC. The chain couples TRBV9 to TRBJ2-5; 9 bases fit TRBD1. The read comes to an end 3 residues before the CDR3 does, leaving the germline J gene to fill in the end. The length of the CDR3 is 16 residues. V gave up 0 bases and J gave up 2 bases; unmatched junction bases: 5. Germline assignment: CDR1 SGDLS and CDR2 YYNGEE.

Turning to this clone: Coverage ceases 3 residues before the CDR3 finishes, and the germline J gene fills in the end. The chain carries TRBV5-1 and TRBJ2-1; 10 bases match TRBD1. Germline V gene data show CDR1 as SGHRS and CDR2 as YFSETQ. After removal of 5 bases from V and 5 bases from J, the junction contained 7 bases not matched to a gene. The CDR3 has 15 residues. The CDR3 reads CASRDRGGADNEQFF. CDR3 DNA, as far as it was read: TGCGCCAGCAGGGACAGGGGGGGTGCGGACAATGAG. Using reference TRBV5-1 and TRBJ2-1 for the parts outside the CDR3, the full variable domain is KAGVTQTPRYLIKTRGQQVTLSCSPISGHRSVSWYQQTPGQGLQFLFEYFSETQRNKGNFPGRFSGRQFSNSRSEMNVSTLELGDSALYLCASRDRGGADNEQFFGPGTRLTVL.

In regard to this clone: The CDR3 goes on 3 residues after the read ends, and that part is filled in from the germline J gene. The chain recombines TRBV7-9 with TRBJ2-5; possibly TRBD1 for D (5 bases). The CDR3 runs to 13 residues. Trimming removed 6 bases at V and 1 base at J, with 9 bases between. Germline CDR1 and CDR2: SEHNR and FQNEAQ (reference sequence). The CDR3 spells CASRGVSQETQYF. The DNA read from the CDR3 is TGTGCCAGCAGAGGGGTCTCCCAAGAGACC.